Presented here are 7 T cell receptor beta chains from one specimen sequenced in a study of vaccination and CD4 T cells after COVID-19. Sequenced with the Oncomine TCR Beta short-read assay was DNA taken from cultured CD4+ T cells. MiXCR, applied by TCRdb to the PCR reads, yields one record per CDR3 protein. The top ten clones hold around 4% of a sample with about 14,000 distinct CDR3 sequences, approximately 53% of them seen once. Their recognized antigens are unknown. Regarding treatment: approximately nine-day PBMC culture with coronavirus spike peptide pools or control peptides (ViraFEST assay). Sample: CD4+ T cells from blood, cultured in vitro, taken before SARS-CoV-2 vaccination. The receptors originated from a human donor who had recovered from COVID-19.

This rearrangement joins TRBV6-5 to TRBJ2-7; the match to TRBD1 covers 8 bases. The germline V gene has CDR1 MNHEY and CDR2 SVGAGI. CDR3 size: 15 residues. V shed 1 base and J 4 bases; nucleotides not matched to a gene: 6. DNA for the CDR3: TGTGCCAGCAGTTACTTGGGACAGGAACTTTACGAGCAGTACTTC. Its protein is CASSYLGQELYEQYF.

The chain carries TRBV19 and TRBJ2-6, with a weak D call TRBD1 (5 bases). Trimming stripped 6 bases from V and 0 bases from J, with 15 bases between. The length of the CDR3 is 17 residues. Per germline, CDR1 LNHDA and CDR2 SQIVND (reference sequence). This CDR3 reads CASSRPGQLSGANVLTF. Written as DNA, the CDR3 is TGTGCCAGTAGCCGGCCTGGACAACTCTCTGGGGCCAACGTCCTGACTTTC.

In this sample, this clonotype turned up a few times. The chain uses TRBV24-1 and TRBJ1-2, with D hard to call. The germline V and J ends were trimmed by 7 bases and 4 bases, with 6 bases remaining between them. The CDR3 length is 11 residues. Germline V gene lookup returns CDR1 KGHDR and CDR2 SFDVKD. DNA for the CDR3: TGTGCCACCAGGGGTTTCTATGGCTACACCTTC. Protein sequence: CATRGFYGYTF.

The rearrangement links TRBV28 to TRBJ1-6; D is undetermined. With 6 bases removed from V and 7 bases from J, the gap between germline ends came to 10 bases. CDR3 length: 13 residues. Germline V CDR1 and CDR2: MDHEN, SYDVKM. CDR3 residues: CASSTIWNSPLHF. The CDR3 region has the DNA TGTGCCAGCAGCACAATCTGGAATTCACCCCTCCACTTT.

This rearrangement joins TRBV20-1 to TRBJ1-4, with 7 bases fitting TRBD1. The CDR3 is 14 amino acids. Germline CDR1 DFQATT, CDR2 SNEGSKA (reference sequence). V lost 4 bases to trimming and J lost 4 bases; unmatched junction nucleotides: 6. The CDR3 protein is CSATYRGGNEKLFF. The CDR3 DNA follows: TGCAGTGCTACGTACAGGGGTGGTAATGAAAAACTGTTTTTT.

This sequence joins TRBV20-1 and TRBJ2-5; TRBD1 matches 7 bases. The V segment lost 0 bases and the J segment 5 bases; nucleotides outside the gene matches: 3. Germline values: CDR1 DFQATT, CDR2 SNEGSKA (reference sequence). The CDR3 sequence is 13 residues long. CDR3: CSARDTGVETQYF. The CDR3 nucleotides read TGCAGTGCTAGAGACACAGGGGTCGAGACCCAGTACTTC.

The chain employs TRBV20-1 and TRBJ2-2; D gene ambiguous. V was clipped by 1 base and J by 2 bases, with 11 bases between them. This CDR3 contains 15 residues. CDR1 DFQATT and CDR2 SNEGSKA come from the germline V gene (reference sequence). CDR3 sequence (DNA): TGCAGTGCTAGAGTCGGGTCGGATAACACCGGGGAGCTGTTTTTT. Amino acids: CSARVGSDNTGELFF.